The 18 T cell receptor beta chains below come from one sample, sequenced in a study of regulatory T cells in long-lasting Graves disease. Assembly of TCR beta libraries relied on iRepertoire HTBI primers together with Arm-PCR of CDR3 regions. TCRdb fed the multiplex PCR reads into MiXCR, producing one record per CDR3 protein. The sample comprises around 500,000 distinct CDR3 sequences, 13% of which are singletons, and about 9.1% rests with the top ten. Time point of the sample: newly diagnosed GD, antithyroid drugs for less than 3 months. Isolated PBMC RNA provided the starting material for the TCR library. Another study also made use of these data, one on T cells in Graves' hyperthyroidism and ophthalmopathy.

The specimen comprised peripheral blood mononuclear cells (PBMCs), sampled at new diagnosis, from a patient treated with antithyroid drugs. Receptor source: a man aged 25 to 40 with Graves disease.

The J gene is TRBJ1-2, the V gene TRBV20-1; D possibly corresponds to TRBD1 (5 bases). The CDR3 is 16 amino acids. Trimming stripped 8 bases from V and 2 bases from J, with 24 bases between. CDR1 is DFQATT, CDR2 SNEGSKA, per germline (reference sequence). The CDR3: CSTQRGGTPGNYGYTF. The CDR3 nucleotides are TGCAGTACCCAACGGGGAGGGACGCCGGGGAACTATGGCTACACCTTC.

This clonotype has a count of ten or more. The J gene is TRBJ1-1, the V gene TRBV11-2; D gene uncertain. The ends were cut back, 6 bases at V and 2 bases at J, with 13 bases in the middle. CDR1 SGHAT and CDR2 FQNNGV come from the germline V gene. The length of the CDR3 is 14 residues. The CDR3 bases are TGTGCCAGCAGTCAGCGGCACCCTAACACTGAAGCTTTCTTT. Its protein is CASSQRHPNTEAFF.

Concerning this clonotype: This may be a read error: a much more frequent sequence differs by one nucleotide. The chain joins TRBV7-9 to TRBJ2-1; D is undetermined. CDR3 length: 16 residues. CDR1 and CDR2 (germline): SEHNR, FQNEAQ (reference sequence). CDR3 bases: TGTGCCAGCAGCTTAGCGATGGCGGTCTCCCACAATGAGCAGTTCTTC. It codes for CASSLAMAVSHNEQFF.

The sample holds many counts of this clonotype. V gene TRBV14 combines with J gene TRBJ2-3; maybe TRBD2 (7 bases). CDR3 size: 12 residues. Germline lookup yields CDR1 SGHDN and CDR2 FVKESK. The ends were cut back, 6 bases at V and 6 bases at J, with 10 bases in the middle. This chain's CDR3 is CASSWGGDTQYF. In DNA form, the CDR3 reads TGTGCCAGCAGTTGGGGGGGCGATACGCAGTATTTT.

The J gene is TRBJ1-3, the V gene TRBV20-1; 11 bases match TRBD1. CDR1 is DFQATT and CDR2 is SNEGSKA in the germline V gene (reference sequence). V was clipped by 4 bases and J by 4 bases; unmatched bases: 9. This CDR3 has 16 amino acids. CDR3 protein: CSATPGTGGSGNTIYF. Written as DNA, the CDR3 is TGCAGTGCTACCCCCGGGACAGGGGGTTCGGGAAACACCATATATTTT.

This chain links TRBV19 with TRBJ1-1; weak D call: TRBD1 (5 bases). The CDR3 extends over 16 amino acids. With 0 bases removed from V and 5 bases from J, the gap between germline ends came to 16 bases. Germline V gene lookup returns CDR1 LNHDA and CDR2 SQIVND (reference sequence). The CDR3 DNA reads TGTGCCAGTAGTATAGAACTAAACGAGGGGAAGACTGAAGCTTTCTTT. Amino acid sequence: CASSIELNEGKTEAFF.

This CDR3 reads CASSARGPGEQYF. The CDR3 DNA sequence: TGTGCCAGCAGTGCTAGGGGCCCGGGGGAGCAGTACTTC. The chain recombines TRBV2 with TRBJ2-7, with D perhaps TRBD1 or TRBD2 (5 bases each). Germline V gene data show CDR1 as SNHLY and CDR2 as FYNNEI. V lost 4 bases, J lost 7 bases, and 14 bases lay in between. CDR3 size: 13 residues. The whole variable domain, remainder taken from reference TRBV2 and TRBJ2-7, is EPEVTQTPSHQVTQMGQEVILRCVPISNHLYFYWYRQILGQKVEFLVSFYNNEISEKSEIFDDQFSVERPDGSNFTLKIRSTKLEDSAMYFCASSARGPGEQYFGPGTRLTVT.

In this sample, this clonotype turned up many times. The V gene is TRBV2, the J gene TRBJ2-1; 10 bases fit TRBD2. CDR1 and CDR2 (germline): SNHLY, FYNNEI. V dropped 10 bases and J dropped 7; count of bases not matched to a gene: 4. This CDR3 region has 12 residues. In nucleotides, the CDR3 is TGTGCCATGCAGCGGGAGGGGAATGAGCAGTTCTTC. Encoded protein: CAMQREGNEQFF.

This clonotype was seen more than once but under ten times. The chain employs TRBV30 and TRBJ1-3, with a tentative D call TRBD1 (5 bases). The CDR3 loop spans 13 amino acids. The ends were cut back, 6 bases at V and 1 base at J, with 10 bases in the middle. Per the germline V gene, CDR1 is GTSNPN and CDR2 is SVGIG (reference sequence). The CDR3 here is CACGRESGNTIYF. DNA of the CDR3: TGTGCCTGCGGCAGGGAATCTGGAAACACCATATATTTT.

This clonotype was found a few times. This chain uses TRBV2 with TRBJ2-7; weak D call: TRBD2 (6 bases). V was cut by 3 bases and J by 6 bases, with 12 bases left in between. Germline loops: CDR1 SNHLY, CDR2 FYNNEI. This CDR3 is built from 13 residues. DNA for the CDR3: TGTGCCAGCAGTGAGCCTAGCGCGGGCGAGCAGTACTTC. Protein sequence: CASSEPSAGEQYF.

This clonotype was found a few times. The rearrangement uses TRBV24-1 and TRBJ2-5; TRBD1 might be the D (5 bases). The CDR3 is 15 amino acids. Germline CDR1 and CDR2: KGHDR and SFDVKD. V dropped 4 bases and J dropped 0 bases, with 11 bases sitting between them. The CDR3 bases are TGTGCCACCAGTGAGGTAGGGGTGGACCAAGAGACCCAGTACTTC. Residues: CATSEVGVDQETQYF.

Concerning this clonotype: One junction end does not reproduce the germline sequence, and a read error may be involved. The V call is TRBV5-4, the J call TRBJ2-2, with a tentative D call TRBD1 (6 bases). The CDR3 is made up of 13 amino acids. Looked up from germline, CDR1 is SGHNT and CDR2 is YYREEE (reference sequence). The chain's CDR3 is CASSLARGGELFF. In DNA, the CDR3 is TGTGCCAGCAGTTTGGCCAGGGGCGGGGAGCTGTTTTTT.

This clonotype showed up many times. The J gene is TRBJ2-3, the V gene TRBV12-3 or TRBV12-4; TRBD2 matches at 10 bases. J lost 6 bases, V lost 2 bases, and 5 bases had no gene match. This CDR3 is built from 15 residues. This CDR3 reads CASSLLLAGADTQYF. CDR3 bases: TGTGCCAGCAGTTTATTGCTAGCGGGGGCCGATACGCAGTATTTT.

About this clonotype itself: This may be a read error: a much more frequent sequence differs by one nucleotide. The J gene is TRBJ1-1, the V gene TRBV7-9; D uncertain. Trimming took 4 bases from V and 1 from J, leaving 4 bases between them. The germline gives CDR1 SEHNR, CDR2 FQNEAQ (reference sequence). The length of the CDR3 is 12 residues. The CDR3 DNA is TGTGCCAGCAGCTATGAGAACACTGAAGCTTTCTTT. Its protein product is CASSYENTEAFF. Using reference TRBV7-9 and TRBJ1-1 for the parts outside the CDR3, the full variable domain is DTGVSQNPRHKITKRGQNVTFRCDPISEHNRLYWYRQTLGQGPEFLTYFQNEAQLEKSRLLSDRFSAERPKGSFSTLEIQRTEQGDSAMYLCASSYENTEAFFGQGTRLTVV.

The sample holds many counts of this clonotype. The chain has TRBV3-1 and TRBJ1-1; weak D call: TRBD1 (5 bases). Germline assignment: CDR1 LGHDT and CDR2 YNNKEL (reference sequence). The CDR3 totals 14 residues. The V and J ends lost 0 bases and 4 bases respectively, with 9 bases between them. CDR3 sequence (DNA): TGTGCCAGCAGCCAAGAAGGGAGGGGCACTGAAGCTTTCTTT. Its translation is CASSQEGRGTEAFF. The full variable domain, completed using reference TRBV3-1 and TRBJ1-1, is DTAVSQTPKYLVTQMGNDKSIKCEQNLGHDTMYWYKQDSKKFLKIMFSYNNKELIINETVPNRFSPKSPDKAHLNLHINSLELGDSAVYFCASSQEGRGTEAFFGQGTRLTVV.

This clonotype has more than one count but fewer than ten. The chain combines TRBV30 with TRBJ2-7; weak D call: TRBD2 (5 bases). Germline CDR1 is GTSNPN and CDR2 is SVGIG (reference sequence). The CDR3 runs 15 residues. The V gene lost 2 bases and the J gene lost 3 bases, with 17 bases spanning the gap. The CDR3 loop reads CAWSRWRTEGYEQYF. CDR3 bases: TGTGCCTGGAGTCGTTGGCGTACCGAGGGCTACGAGCAGTACTTC.

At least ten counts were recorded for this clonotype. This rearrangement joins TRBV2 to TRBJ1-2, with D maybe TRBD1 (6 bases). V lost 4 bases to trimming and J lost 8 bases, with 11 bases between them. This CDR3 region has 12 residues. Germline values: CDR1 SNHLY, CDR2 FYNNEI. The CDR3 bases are TGTGCCAGCAGTGGACTGGGGGGCGGCTACACCTTC. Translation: CASSGLGGGYTF.

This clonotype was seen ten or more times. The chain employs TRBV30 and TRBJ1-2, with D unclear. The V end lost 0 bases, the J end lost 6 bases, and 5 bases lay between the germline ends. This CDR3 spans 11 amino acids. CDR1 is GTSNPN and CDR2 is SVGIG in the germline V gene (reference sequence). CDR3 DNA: TGTGCCTGGAGTGTCGGGGATGGCTACACCTTC. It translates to CAWSVGDGYTF.